This is a list of T cell receptor beta chains from one sample in a study of T-cell memory formation after mild COVID-19. One entry per CDR3 protein results from TCRdb running MiXCR on the 5' RACE reads. The repertoire has over 45,000 distinct CDR3 sequences, 9.3% of them found once; the top ten carry 12%. Sequencing input: PBMCs or a T cell subset sorted from them (not recorded which). The receptors stem from an adult woman who had mild COVID-19 (a few samples of this study predate the infection). Cell type and time point are not known. The CDR3 runs from the conserved cysteine through the conserved F or W.

v_call,cdr3_aa
TRBV4-3,CASSQTPPGVGYNEQFF
TRBV28,CASSLSTGQGVNSPLHF
TRBV5-1,CASSLETDMNTEAFF
TRBV19,CASSPSGRPADTQYF
TRBV3-1,CASRQQAASSTGELFF
TRBV6-2/TRBV6-3,CASCRGAWAKNIQYF
TRBV20-1,CSAEREIPGNIQYF
TRBV29-1,CSVSLSGSGELFF
TRBV7-2,CASSPGYLVGTGTYNEQFF
TRBV14,CASSQGPNQPQHF
TRBV5-6,CASSWTGAPYNEQFF
TRBV7-3,CASSLMAGEVGNTEAFF
TRBV20-1,CSARDWLAGVGEQFF
TRBV20-1,CSARDRASGLVYNEQFF
TRBV4-1,CASSLMKGDTEAFF
TRBV29-1,CSPAPQNSTIYF
TRBV4-2,CASSQDPRGAAGANVLTF